The 26 T cell receptor beta chains presented below share a single source sample, sequenced in a study of beta chain features in type 1 diabetes. Sequenced material consisted of expressed TCRB transcripts (all of the isolated RNA was reverse transcribed). Clones were read by immunoSEQ multiplex PCR, and TCRdb kept only the in-frame ones, dropping some. The sample carries more than 300,000 clones, roughly 8% recorded once. Sequencing was done on a sample of central memory CD4+ T cells from blood. All receptors derive from a woman under 30 in good health.

V is TRBV11-2 and J is TRBJ2-7, with D perhaps TRBD2 (5 bases). The CDR3 loop spans 14 amino acids. The ends were cut back, 0 bases at V and 6 bases at J, with 12 bases in the middle. Germline assignment: CDR1 SGHAT and CDR2 FQNNGV. The CDR3 is CASSLEPSGSEQYF. Here the CDR3 DNA reads TGTGCCAGCAGCTTAGAACCATCGGGATCCGAGCAGTACTTC.

The chain has TRBV19 and TRBJ2-2; no clear D gene. V was pared by 5 bases and J by 4 bases, with 8 bases between. Germline values: CDR1 LNHDA, CDR2 SQIVND (reference sequence). The CDR3 covers 13 residues. The CDR3 nucleotides read TGTGCCAGTAGTTTCGGCGGCACCGGGGAGCTGTTTTTT. Protein sequence: CASSFGGTGELFF.

This clone was counted only a few times. J is TRBJ1-1 and V is TRBV6-5; D is ambiguous. V lost 5 bases to trimming and J lost 5 bases, with 12 bases between them. This CDR3 has 13 residues. Germline CDR1 is MNHEY and CDR2 is SVGAGI. The CDR3 DNA is TGTGCCAGCAGTAAGCTTCGTGGAACTGAAGCTTTCTTT. Its protein is CASSKLRGTEAFF.

This clone occurred a few times. The rearrangement joins TRBV5-1 to TRBJ2-7; TRBD1 might be the D (5 bases). This CDR3 region has 12 residues. The V end lost 4 bases, the J end lost 2 bases, and 7 bases lay between the germline ends. Germline V gene lookup returns CDR1 SGHRS and CDR2 YFSETQ. The CDR3 loop is CASSVDTYEQYF. As DNA, the CDR3 is TGCGCCAGCAGCGTGGACACCTACGAGCAGTACTTC.

This clone was seen at least ten times. This chain uses TRBV4-3 with TRBJ2-5, with D tentatively TRBD2 (6 bases). Germline CDR1 is LGHNA and CDR2 is YSLEER. The CDR3 sequence is 16 residues long. With 1 base removed from V and 5 bases from J, the gap between germline ends came to 17 bases. As DNA, the CDR3 is TGCGCCAGCAGCCAAGGGGCGGTTTCACGGGGGGAGACCCAGTACTTC. It encodes CASSQGAVSRGETQYF.

The V and J genes are TRBV5-1 and TRBJ2-2, with TRBD2 as a possible D gene (6 bases). The V gene's germline CDR1 is SGHRS and CDR2 YFSETQ. Trimming took off 2 bases at V and 1 base at J, with 9 bases between the two ends. The CDR3 sequence is 15 residues long. The CDR3 is CASSFSGGNTGELFF. For the CDR3, the DNA is TGCGCCAGCAGCTTTAGCGGAGGGAACACCGGGGAGCTGTTTTTT.

A few counts support this clone. This chain joins TRBV29-1 and TRBJ1-1; D remains unclear. Germline V gives CDR1 SQVTM, CDR2 ANQGSEA. CDR3 length: 13 residues. The V end lost 8 bases, the J end lost 0 bases, and 13 bases lay between the germline ends. The DNA of the CDR3 is TGCAGCCTCGAGTCACAGATGAACACTGAAGCTTTCTTT. Encoded protein: CSLESQMNTEAFF.

CDR3 nucleotides: TGCGCCAGCAGCTTTGGCAGGTCCCAAGAGACCCAGTACTTC. This gives the protein CASSFGRSQETQYF. The V call is TRBV5-1, the J call TRBJ2-5; D remains ambiguous. Trimming shortened V by 2 bases and J by 1 base, and 9 bases separated the two germline ends. CDR1 is SGHRS and CDR2 is YFSETQ in the germline V gene. CDR3 length: 14 residues.

A few counts support this clone. The sample carries other DNA sequences with the same CDR3. The chain is built from TRBV18 and TRBJ2-5, with D hard to call. This CDR3 is 13 amino acids long. Trimming pared 2 bases from V and 2 bases from J, leaving 6 bases between. Germline V gene data show CDR1 as KGHSH and CDR2 as LQKENI. CDR3 in DNA: TGTGCCAGCTCACCAGGCAGGCAAGAGACCCAGTACTTC. This codes for CASSPGRQETQYF.

V gene TRBV11-2 combines with J gene TRBJ2-2, with D maybe TRBD2 (5 bases). Germline CDR1 is SGHAT and CDR2 is FQNNGV. The CDR3 is 17 amino acids. V was shortened by 1 base and J by 4 bases, with 16 bases between the two germline ends. The CDR3 sequence: CASSLVFPRGSTGELFF. Here the CDR3 DNA reads TGTGCCAGCAGCTTAGTTTTCCCCAGAGGGAGCACCGGGGAGCTGTTTTTT.

This clone appeared a few times. The chain combines TRBV19 with TRBJ1-2; TRBD1 matches 11 bases. Trimming removed 3 bases from V and 8 bases from J; junction bases left unmatched: 2. Germline loops: CDR1 LNHDA, CDR2 SQIVND (reference sequence). The CDR3 contains 13 residues. The CDR3 DNA sequence: TGTGCCAGTAGTATGGACAGGGGGCGCGGCTACACCTTC. The encoded protein is CASSMDRGRGYTF. Looking up the rest from reference TRBV19 and TRBJ1-2 gives the full variable domain: DGGITQSPKYLFRKEGQNVTLSCEQNLNHDAMYWYRQDPGQGLRLIYYSQIVNDFQKGDIAEGYSVSREKKESFPLTVTSAQKNPTAFYLCASSMDRGRGYTFGSGTRLTVV.

The chain has TRBV7-2 and TRBJ1-3, with a possible D match to TRBD1 (5 bases). The CDR3 covers 15 residues. V dropped 3 bases and J dropped 0 bases, with 9 bases sitting between them. The germline V gene has CDR1 SGHTA and CDR2 FQGNSA. This CDR3 reads CASSLGRSSGNTIYF. The CDR3 DNA reads as TGTGCCAGCAGCTTGGGACGGAGCTCTGGAAACACCATATATTTT.

In its sample, this clone was seen a few times. The chain combines TRBV2 with TRBJ2-7, with unresolved D. Germline V gene lookup returns CDR1 SNHLY and CDR2 FYNNEI. The CDR3 totals 12 residues. Trimming pared 9 bases from V and 2 bases from J, leaving 11 bases between. CDR3 nucleotides: TGTGCCAGTTCTTATGCGACCTACGAGCAGTACTTC. Translating gives CASSYATYEQYF.

In its sample, this clone was seen a few times. V usage is TRBV28 and J usage is TRBJ1-5; the D is unclear. V shed 0 bases and J shed 1 base, with 7 bases lying between them. The germline V gene encodes CDR1 MDHEN and CDR2 SYDVKM. The CDR3 is 15 amino acids. The CDR3 DNA reads TGTGCCAGCAGTTTATGGGGGATGAGCAATCAGCCCCAGCATTTT. This encodes CASSLWGMSNQPQHF.

Many counts were recorded for this clone. The V gene is TRBV5-6, the J gene TRBJ2-1; 13 bases are a match to TRBD2. The CDR3 totals 17 residues. V trimming: 2 bases; J trimming: 4 bases; junction bases outside the gene matches: 6. Germline V gives CDR1 SGHDT, CDR2 YYEEEE. The DNA of the CDR3 is TGTGCCAGCAGCTTAAGGCGACTAGCGGGGGGATACAATGAGCAGTTCTTC. Protein: CASSLRRLAGGYNEQFF.

This clone was observed a handful of times. This chain links TRBV18 with TRBJ2-5, with D uncertain. The CDR3 is 14 amino acids. The V and J ends lost 3 bases and 3 bases respectively, with 11 bases between them. Germline CDR1 KGHSH, CDR2 LQKENI. CDR3 DNA sequence: TGTGCCAGCTCACCCAGTTTGGGCGAAGAGACCCAGTACTTC. The encoded protein is CASSPSLGEETQYF.

The chain is built from TRBV18 and TRBJ2-1; 7 nucleotides line up with TRBD1. Germline values: CDR1 KGHSH, CDR2 LQKENI. CDR3 length: 16 residues. Unmatched junction bases numbered 8, after V lost 1 base and J lost 5 bases. CDR3 loop: CASSPLLGQKNNEQFF. The CDR3 DNA reads as TGTGCCAGCTCACCACTACTGGGACAGAAAAACAATGAGCAGTTCTTC. Looking up the rest from reference TRBV18 and TRBJ2-1 gives the full variable domain: NAGVMQNPRHLVRRRGQEARLRCSPMKGHSHVYWYRQLPEEGLKFMVYLQKENIIDESGMPKERFSAEFPKEGPSILRIQQVVRGDSAAYFCASSPLLGQKNNEQFFGPGTRLTVL.

The chain carries TRBV9 and TRBJ2-3; 7 bases match TRBD1. J lost 0 bases, V lost 3 bases, and 7 bases had no gene match. The V gene's germline CDR1 is SGDLS and CDR2 YYNGEE. This CDR3 is built from 16 residues. The CDR3 reads CASSEGAPSSTDTQYF. CDR3 DNA: TGTGCCAGCAGCGAGGGGGCTCCCAGCAGCACAGATACGCAGTATTTT.

This clone has just a few counts. The chain employs TRBV5-1 and TRBJ1-1; tentative D call: TRBD1 (5 bases). Trimming shortened V by 2 bases and J by 5 bases, and 16 bases separated the two germline ends. The CDR3 totals 15 residues. Germline-derived CDR1 and CDR2 are SGHRS and YFSETQ. For the CDR3, the DNA is TGCGCCAGCAGCTTACGTGGGGCCGCTGGGACTGAAGCTTTCTTT. This encodes CASSLRGAAGTEAFF.

This rearrangement joins TRBV29-1 to TRBJ2-7, with D possibly TRBD2 on 6 matching bases. V dropped 7 bases and J dropped 3 bases, with 16 bases sitting between them. This CDR3 region has 13 residues. CDR1 and CDR2 (germline): SQVTM, ANQGSEA. The CDR3 reads CSAGRGLNYEQYF. The CDR3 DNA sequence: TGCAGCGCCGGGCGGGGTTTAAACTACGAGCAGTACTTC.

The gene calls are TRBV5-1 and TRBJ2-3, with D perhaps TRBD1 or TRBD2 (6 bases each). This CDR3 has 17 amino acids. Germline CDR1 is SGHRS and CDR2 is YFSETQ. Trimming removed 0 bases from V and 5 bases from J, with 19 bases in between. The CDR3 is CASSLDSGARKIDTQYF. The CDR3, as DNA: TGCGCCAGCAGCTTGGACTCGGGGGCGCGCAAAATAGATACGCAGTATTTT.

This chain connects TRBV7-2 to TRBJ2-1; tentatively, D is TRBD1 (6 bases). The V end lost 5 bases, the J end lost 5 bases, and 16 bases lay between the germline ends. The CDR3 runs 15 residues. The V gene's germline CDR1 is SGHTA and CDR2 FQGNSA. This chain's CDR3 is CASSPPGHLDNEQFF. The DNA of the CDR3 is TGTGCCAGCAGCCCCCCGGGACACCTAGACAATGAGCAGTTCTTC.

This sequence joins TRBV7-2 and TRBJ1-2; 9 nucleotides match TRBD1. CDR1 and CDR2 from the germline V gene are SGHTA and FQGNSA. This CDR3 comprises 16 residues. J was trimmed by 4 bases and V by 4 bases; bases with no gene match: 10. This CDR3 is CASSSGFTGGGYGYTF. The CDR3 DNA follows: TGTGCCAGCAGCTCGGGATTTACAGGGGGCGGCTATGGCTACACCTTC.

This clone has a handful of counts. The chain links TRBV29-1 to TRBJ1-2; tentatively, D is TRBD1 (6 bases). CDR1 and CDR2 from the germline V gene are SQVTM and ANQGSEA. Trimming left V 1 base short and J 4 bases short, with 13 bases between. The CDR3 covers 14 residues. CDR3 DNA: TGCAGCGTTGAAGGCAGGGGTATTGCCTATGGCTACACCTTC. This sequence encodes CSVEGRGIAYGYTF. Full variable domain (outside the CDR3, taken from reference TRBV29-1 and TRBJ1-2): SAVISQKPSRDICQRGTSLTIQCQVDSQVTMMFWYRQQPGQSLTLIATANQGSEATYESGFVIDKFPISRPNLTFSTLTVSNMSPEDSSIYLCSVEGRGIAYGYTFGSGTRLTVV.

This chain joins TRBV27 and TRBJ1-1, with D hard to call. This CDR3 comprises 13 residues. CDR1 is MNHEY and CDR2 is SMNVEV in the germline V gene (reference sequence). Trimming cost V 5 bases and J 6 bases, with 13 bases left between them. The DNA for the CDR3 is TGTGCCAGCAGTCCCTGGGTAGGTGCTGAAGCTTTCTTT. The encoded protein is CASSPWVGAEAFF.

The V gene is TRBV7-9, the J gene TRBJ2-1; 11 bases agree with TRBD2. This CDR3 is 16 amino acids long. From germline, CDR1 is SEHNR and CDR2 FQNEAQ (reference sequence). The V and J ends lost 6 bases and 8 bases, in that order; junction bases with no gene match: 12. As DNA, the CDR3 is TGTGCCAGCAGGGACGGTACTAGCGGGAGAGTGTATGAGCAGTTCTTC. Its translation: CASRDGTSGRVYEQFF.